These 11 T cell receptor beta chains came from one sample sequenced in a study of blood T cell repertoires in COVID-19. TCRdb keeps only in-frame clones here, not all; method: immunoSEQ multiplex PCR. The table lists 100,000 to 150,000 clones, around 83% of them singletons. The sequenced sample was peripheral blood. The origin of the receptors is a man between 40 and 49 years old with active or convalescent COVID-19.

The chain carries TRBV6-5 and TRBJ1-1; TRBD1 aligns across 7 bases. Per germline, CDR1 MNHEY and CDR2 SVGAGI. This CDR3 is 12 amino acids long. J was trimmed by 10 bases and V by 7 bases; bases with no gene match: 9. The CDR3 coding sequence is TGTGCCAGCACCGACAGGGTCGCTGTAGCTTTCTTT. Residues: CASTDRVAVAFF.

There are a few counts of this clone. The V and J genes are TRBV6-2 or TRBV6-3 and TRBJ1-6; TRBD1 matches 9 bases. The CDR3 loop spans 14 amino acids. Germline CDR1 is MNHEY and CDR2 is SVGEGT. V lost 4 bases, J lost 7 bases, and 2 bases stayed unmatched. As DNA, the CDR3 is TGTGCCAGCAGTTCGACAGGGGGGAATTCACCCCTCCACTTT. It translates to CASSSTGGNSPLHF.

J is TRBJ2-3 and V is TRBV19; 9 nucleotides align to TRBD2. The CDR3 is made up of 15 amino acids. The germline CDR1 and CDR2 sequences are LNHDA and SQIVND (reference sequence). The junction had 1 base not matched to a gene; V was cut back by 2 bases and J by 1 base. The CDR3 DNA sequence: TGTGCCAGTAGTATACAGCGGGGGGGCACAGATACGCAGTATTTT. Its translation: CASSIQRGGTDTQYF.

The chain is built from TRBV5-1 and TRBJ1-2, with a possible D match to TRBD1 (5 bases). This CDR3 has 15 residues. Germline V gene lookup returns CDR1 SGHRS and CDR2 YFSETQ. The V gene lost 4 bases and the J gene lost 8 bases, with 21 bases spanning the gap. As DNA, the CDR3 is TGCGCCAGCAGCCCGGAACCCCCCAGGGAGGACGGCTACACCTTC. This codes for CASSPEPPREDGYTF.

The V and J genes are TRBV30 and TRBJ2-7; the match to TRBD1 covers 9 bases. Germline V gene data show CDR1 as GTSNPN and CDR2 as SVGIG (reference sequence). V was clipped by 3 bases and J by 8 bases; unmatched bases: 8. There are 13 residues in the CDR3. In DNA form, the CDR3 reads TGTGCCTGGAGGGGGCCGGGACAGGGAAAGCAGTACTTC. Translating it yields CAWRGPGQGKQYF.

This chain joins TRBV9 and TRBJ2-7; 9 nucleotides agree with TRBD1. The V gene end was trimmed by 0 bases and the J gene end by 4 bases; junction bases not matched to a gene: 5. The CDR3 is 15 residues long. Germline V gene sequence: CDR1 SGDLS, CDR2 YYNGEE. For the CDR3, the DNA is TGTGCCAGCAGCGTAGATGGGACAGGGCAGTACGAGCAGTACTTC. Translated, it gives CASSVDGTGQYEQYF.

The rearrangement links TRBV29-1 to TRBJ2-1, with D possibly being TRBD2 (5 bases). Germline lookup yields CDR1 SQVTM and CDR2 ANQGSEA. The CDR3 sequence is 15 residues long. Trimming pared 0 bases from V and 7 bases from J, leaving 16 bases between. The CDR3 sequence is CSVEDATTLGNEQFF. The CDR3 coding sequence is TGCAGCGTTGAAGACGCGACTACCCTAGGGAATGAGCAGTTCTTC.

This chain links TRBV5-1 with TRBJ1-2, with D perhaps matching TRBD1 (6 bases). This CDR3 contains 14 residues. Trimming removed 1 base from V and 4 bases from J, with 11 bases in between. The germline V gene encodes CDR1 SGHRS and CDR2 YFSETQ. The CDR3, as DNA: TGCGCCAGCAGCTTGCTGGGGGCGGCCTATGGCTACACCTTC. Translated, it gives CASSLLGAAYGYTF.

This chain joins TRBV6-2 or TRBV6-3 and TRBJ2-1; D call uncertain. V lost 2 bases and J 2 bases, leaving 10 bases between the germline ends. Germline CDR1 and CDR2: MNHEY and SVGEGT. CDR3 length equals 15 residues. The CDR3 here is CASSYTAATYNEQFF. The CDR3 nucleotides read TGTGCCAGCAGTTACACGGCGGCTACCTACAATGAGCAGTTCTTC.

V and J are TRBV3-1 (or the pseudogene TRBV3-2) and TRBJ2-5; D is unresolved. V lost 1 base and J lost 7, with 4 bases in between. This CDR3 has 11 amino acids. The germline CDR1 and CDR2 sequences are LGHDT and YNNKEL (reference sequence). This CDR3 is CASSQGATQYF. DNA of the CDR3: TGTGCCAGCAGCCAAGGCGCGACCCAGTACTTC.

This clone has just one count. This chain's CDR3 is CASSVEGVPGELFF. The CDR3 nucleotides are TGTGCCAGCAGCGTAGAGGGAGTCCCCGGGGAGCTGTTTTTT. The gene calls are TRBV9 and TRBJ2-2; D may be TRBD2 (5 bases). V shed 0 bases and J shed 6 bases, with 9 bases lying between them. The germline gives CDR1 SGDLS, CDR2 YYNGEE. The CDR3 runs to 14 residues. Variable domain in full (rest from reference TRBV9 and TRBJ2-2): DSGVTQTPKHLITATGQRVTLRCSPRSGDLSVYWYQQSLDQGLQFLIQYYNGEERAKGNILERFSAQQFPDLHSELNLSSLELGDSALYFCASSVEGVPGELFFGEGSRLTVL.